This passage covers 8 T cell receptor beta chains from one sample sequenced in a study of cytomegalovirus exposure and HLA in healthy donors. PCR employed 60 Vbeta and 13 Jbeta primers. Some clones are missing from TCRdb's copy, which holds only in-frame ones; the method was immunoSEQ multiplex PCR. The table has some 80,000 clones, around 73% seen once. The sequenced material came from PBMCs. These receptors were obtained from a man in his fifties or sixties in good health and CMV-seronegative.

This clone was seen only a few times. This chain uses TRBV5-6 with TRBJ1-4; D gene ambiguous. Trimming stripped 4 bases from V and 6 bases from J, with 7 bases between. Germline assignment: CDR1 SGHDT and CDR2 YYEEEE. There are 12 residues in the CDR3. The CDR3 region is CASSGGDEKLFF. In DNA form, the CDR3 reads TGTGCCAGCAGCGGCGGGGATGAAAAACTGTTTTTT. Supplemented by reference TRBV5-6 and TRBJ1-4, the full variable domain reads DAGVTQSPTHLIKTRGQQVTLRCSPKSGHDTVSWYQQALGQGPQFIFQYYEEEERQRGNFPDRFSGHQFPNYSSELNVNALLLGDSALYLCASSGGDEKLFFGSGTQLSVL.

The rearrangement uses TRBV5-5 and TRBJ1-3; 10 bases map to TRBD1. The CDR3 has 16 residues. The germline CDR1 and CDR2 sequences are SGHKS and YYEKEE (reference sequence). V shed 1 base, J shed 8 bases, and the junction held 9 bases outside the gene matches. The CDR3 nucleotides are TGTGCCAGCAGCTTGAGGACAGGGGGAGGGATCTACACCATATATTTT. Its protein is CASSLRTGGGIYTIYF.

V is TRBV9 and J is TRBJ1-6, with D maybe TRBD1 (6 bases). This CDR3 region has 16 residues. Germline loops: CDR1 SGDLS, CDR2 YYNGEE. Trimming removed 4 bases at V and 3 bases at J, with 14 bases between. This CDR3 reads CASSPTGQHYNSPLHF. The CDR3 coding sequence is TGTGCCAGCAGCCCCACCGGACAGCACTATAATTCACCCCTCCACTTT.

This clone was counted only a few times. The chain combines TRBV27 with TRBJ2-1, with TRBD2 matching over 10 bases. The CDR3 totals 18 residues. Looked up from germline, CDR1 is MNHEY and CDR2 is SMNVEV (reference sequence). V shed 2 bases, J shed 7 bases, and the junction held 14 bases outside the gene matches. The CDR3 nucleotides read TGTGCCAGCAGTTTACGGCCCCGAGCGGGGGGGAGGGGGAATGAGCAGTTCTTC. It codes for CASSLRPRAGGRGNEQFF.

The chain joins TRBV5-6 to TRBJ2-5; 10 positions match TRBD2. This CDR3 is 15 amino acids long. Germline V gene data show CDR1 as SGHDT and CDR2 as YYEEEE. V lost 2 bases, J lost 5 bases, and 6 bases stayed unmatched. The CDR3 DNA reads as TGTGCCAGCAGCTTTACACTAGCGGGGATGGAGACCCAGTACTTC. Its protein product is CASSFTLAGMETQYF.

The genes are TRBV29-1 and TRBJ1-5; D gene ambiguous. The CDR3 runs to 13 residues. In germline, CDR1 is SQVTM, CDR2 ANQGSEA. The V gene lost 7 bases and the J gene lost 7 bases, with 17 bases spanning the gap. CDR3 DNA: TGCAGCGCCGAAGAGTGGGCAGGACAGCCCCAGCATTTT. This translates into CSAEEWAGQPQHF.

This sequence joins TRBV7-2 and TRBJ1-3, with a possible D match to TRBD1 (5 bases). Germline CDR1 is SGHTA and CDR2 is FQGNSA. CDR3 length equals 13 residues. With 7 bases removed from V and 9 bases from J, the gap between germline ends came to 16 bases. Here the CDR3 DNA reads TGTGCCAGCAAACTGCGGGGGGAGGGCACCATATATTTT. Amino acids: CASKLRGEGTIYF.

V and J are TRBV12-5 and TRBJ2-7; D uncertain. The CDR3 has 11 residues. Trimming took off 6 bases at V and 3 bases at J, with 6 bases between the two ends. Germline V lookup: CDR1 LGHNT, CDR2 FRNRAP. This chain's CDR3 is CASGTGYEQYF. The CDR3 region has the DNA TGTGCTAGTGGGACGGGCTACGAGCAGTACTTC.